Listed below are T cell receptor beta chains from one sample, sequenced in a study of T-cell reconstitution after alpha-beta-depleted transplantation in children. TCRdb re-called the PCR reads with MiXCR, one entry per CDR3 protein. The sample has approximately 400,000 distinct CDR3 sequences; approximately 11% are singletons. Sequencing used PBMCs from the stem cell graft donor, obtained from the stem cell graft. Every receptor here comes from a human donor who donated a stem cell graft to a child with acute myeloid leukemia. Each CDR3 is given with its conserved first and last residue. A D gene is named only where the DNA matches it firmly. The listing skips clone size in some rows; elsewhere it reads once, few, many or a size class.

>-|TRBV11-1|-|TRBJ2-6
CASSLWQSSGANVLTF
TGTGCCAGCAGCTTATGGCAGAGCTCTGGGGCCAACGTCCTGACTTTC
>many|TRBV10-3|-|TRBJ1-5
CAISERRGSNQPQHF
TGTGCCATCAGTGAGCGCAGGGGTAGCAATCAGCCCCAGCATTTT
>-|TRBV7-8|TRBD2|TRBJ2-7
CASSLALTSGSFYEQYF
TGTGCCAGCAGCTTAGCTTTGACAAGCGGGAGTTTCTACGAGCAGTACTTC
>many|TRBV7-9|-|TRBJ1-1
CASSLGGATEAFF
TGTGCCAGCAGCTTAGGTGGGGCCACTGAAGCTTTCTTT
>few|TRBV12-3/TRBV12-4|-|TRBJ2-3
CASRLSPDTQYF
TGTGCCAGCAGGCTTTCCCCAGATACGCAGTATTTT
>-|TRBV29-1|-|TRBJ2-5
CSVPTLPYF
TGCAGCGTACCGACTCTCCCGTACTTC
>-|TRBV13|-|TRBJ1-5
CASRTTGLNQPQHF
TGTGCCAGCAGGACTACAGGGCTCAATCAGCCCCAGCATTTT
>-|TRBV5-8|-|TRBJ2-3
CASSLHLAGISTDTQYF
TGTGCCAGCAGCTTGCACCTCGCTGGGATCAGCACAGATACGCAGTATTTT
>-|TRBV6-1|TRBD1|TRBJ1-5
CASSEVGRGRSQPQHF
TGTGCCAGCAGTGAAGTGGGCAGGGGGCGCAGCCAGCCCCAGCATTTT
>many|TRBV25-1|-|TRBJ2-5
CASSASDFETQYF
TGTGCCAGCAGTGCATCGGACTTCGAGACCCAGTACTTC
>few|TRBV7-2|TRBD1|TRBJ2-2
CASSSGQGWTGELFF
TGTGCCAGCAGCTCGGGACAGGGATGGACCGGGGAGCTGTTTTTT
>few|TRBV30|-|TRBJ1-1
CAWRRGHRNTEAFF
TGTGCCTGGAGAAGGGGACACAGGAACACTGAAGCTTTCTTT
>few|TRBV29-1|TRBD2|TRBJ2-1
CSVEAPSGRAGVAEQFF
TGCAGCGTTGAAGCCCCTAGCGGGAGGGCCGGGGTAGCTGAGCAGTTCTTC
>few|TRBV9|-|TRBJ2-5
CASSEGLARAETQYF
TGTGCCAGCAGCGAGGGGCTAGCTCGGGCGGAGACCCAGTACTTC
>-|TRBV30|TRBD2|TRBJ2-5
CAWRGTSGAKETQYF
TGTGCCTGGAGGGGGACTAGCGGCGCGAAAGAGACCCAGTACTTC
>-|TRBV2|TRBD2|TRBJ2-5
CASSDGPAGGPETQYF
TGTGCCAGCAGTGACGGCCCAGCGGGAGGCCCAGAGACCCAGTACTTC
>-|TRBV5-5|-|TRBJ1-4
CASSEGRGNEKLFF
TGTGCCAGCAGCGAAGGGAGGGGTAATGAAAAACTGTTTTTT
>few|TRBV18|-|TRBJ2-5
CASSPPVRETQYF
TGTGCCAGCTCACCACCCGTCAGAGAGACCCAGTACTTC
>-|TRBV12-3/TRBV12-4|-|TRBJ2-7
CASSFRGGSYEQYF
TGTGCCAGCAGTTTCCGAGGGGGTTCCTACGAGCAGTACTTC
>many|TRBV7-2|TRBD2|TRBJ2-5
CASSLVVAGGGETQYF
TGTGCCAGCAGCTTAGTAGTGGCGGGAGGAGGAGAGACCCAGTACTTC
>-|TRBV5-1|-|TRBJ2-5
CASSLRTNQETQYF
TGCGCCAGCAGCTTGAGGACGAACCAAGAGACCCAGTACTTC
>many|TRBV7-2|TRBD1|TRBJ1-5
CASGSGTGITQPQHF
TGTGCCAGCGGTTCCGGGACAGGCATTACTCAGCCCCAGCATTTT
>few|TRBV20-1|-|TRBJ2-3
CSARESFGDTQYF
TGCAGTGCTAGAGAAAGTTTTGGAGATACGCAGTATTTT
>-|TRBV4-3|-|TRBJ2-1
CASSQDSRLAVYNEQFF
TGCGCCAGCAGCCAAGATTCTCGGCTAGCTGTTTACAATGAGCAGTTCTTC
>many|TRBV5-1|-|TRBJ2-3
CASSSRVDGTDTQYF
TGCGCCAGCAGCTCACGAGTGGATGGCACAGATACGCAGTATTTT
>few|TRBV12-3/TRBV12-4|-|TRBJ2-3
CASSLAARPAVRVTDTQYF
TGTGCCAGCAGTTTGGCCGCACGCCCAGCGGTTCGTGTCACAGATACGCAGTATTTT
>few|TRBV21-1|-|TRBJ1-1
CASGVEANTEAFF
TGTGCCAGCGGCGTTGAGGCCAACACTGAAGCTTTCTTT
>many|TRBV20-1|TRBD2|TRBJ2-7
CSAYSSGSIYEQYF
TGCAGTGCGTACTCTAGCGGGAGCATCTACGAGCAGTACTTC
>-|TRBV12-3/TRBV12-4|TRBD1|TRBJ2-5
CASSLDRLKTQYF
TGTGCCAGCAGTTTGGACAGGTTGAAGACCCAGTACTTC
>many|TRBV21-1|-|TRBJ2-1
CASSVLASGSYNEQFF
TGTGCCAGCAGCGTCCTAGCTAGCGGTTCCTACAATGAGCAGTTCTTC
>-|TRBV30|-|TRBJ2-3
CAWSTGITQYF
TGTGCCTGGAGTACGGGGATCACGCAGTATTTT
>-|TRBV6-5|-|TRBJ2-2
CASSHQGSGELFF
TGTGCCAGCAGTCACCAGGGGTCCGGGGAGCTGTTTTTT
>-|TRBV20-1|TRBD2|TRBJ2-5
CSAGRGTSGAETQYF
TGCAGTGCAGGACGTGGGACTAGCGGGGCGGAGACCCAGTACTTC
>many|TRBV6-9|TRBD1|TRBJ2-1
CASSSGTGGNEQFF
TGTGCCAGCAGTTCCGGGACAGGGGGCAATGAGCAGTTCTTC
>-|TRBV7-2|-|TRBJ2-7
CASSPSTLGEQYF
TGTGCCAGCAGCCCCTCTACGTTGGGCGAGCAGTACTTC
>-|TRBV7-8|-|TRBJ1-6
CASSWGPSSYNSPLHF
TGTGCCAGCAGCTGGGGCCCGAGCTCCTATAATTCACCCCTCCACTTT
>once|TRBV7-3|TRBD1|TRBJ1-2
CASSQGPDRAEGYTF
TGTGCCAGCAGCCAGGGGCCCGACAGGGCAGAGGGCTACACCTTC
>many|TRBV20-1|TRBD2|TRBJ2-7
CSAPDLAGGFYEQYF
TGCAGTGCTCCAGATTTAGCGGGAGGCTTCTACGAGCAGTACTTC
>few|TRBV10-3|-|TRBJ1-2
CAISHRPDSPTSGYTF
TGTGCCATCAGTCACCGCCCCGACAGTCCCACATCTGGCTACACCTTC
>few|TRBV6-2/TRBV6-3|-|TRBJ2-1
CASSYGAYNEQFF
TGTGCCAGCAGTTACGGTGCCTACAATGAGCAGTTCTTC
>few|TRBV14|-|TRBJ2-3
CASSPKSGTQRITDTQYF
TGTGCCAGCAGCCCTAAGTCAGGGACCCAAAGAATCACAGATACGCAGTATTTT
>few|TRBV6-2/TRBV6-3|-|TRBJ1-5
CASSPTGDEQPQHF
TGTGCCAGCAGTCCCACGGGGGACGAGCAGCCCCAGCATTTT
>few|TRBV10-3|-|TRBJ1-1
CAIKGPAVNTEAFF
TGTGCCATCAAGGGTCCGGCTGTGAACACTGAAGCTTTCTTT
>-|TRBV4-3|TRBD2|TRBJ2-1
CASSQKKGTRTSDEQFF
TGCGCCAGCAGCCAGAAGAAAGGGACTAGGACGAGCGATGAGCAGTTCTTC
>-|TRBV7-7|-|TRBJ2-5
CASSPGVGQEETQYF
TGTGCTAGCAGCCCAGGGGTTGGGCAGGAAGAGACCCAGTACTTC
>many|TRBV20-1|-|TRBJ2-1
CSAKTGRSYNEQFF
TGCAGTGCCAAAACAGGCCGGTCCTACAATGAGCAGTTCTTC
>many|TRBV12-3/TRBV12-4|-|TRBJ2-1
CASSLTQLAIEQFF
TGTGCCAGCAGTTTAACCCAACTAGCAATTGAGCAGTTCTTC
>-|TRBV2|-|TRBJ2-3
CASCLGTLDLRRGTDTQYF
TGTGCCAGCTGTTTGGGGACCCTAGACCTCAGGCGGGGCACAGATACGCAGTATTTT
>few|TRBV12-3/TRBV12-4|-|TRBJ2-7
CASSFGARNEQYF
TGTGCCAGCAGTTTCGGGGCGCGGAACGAGCAGTACTTC
>-|TRBV5-1|-|TRBJ2-1
CASKGDNAYNEQFF
TGCGCCAGCAAGGGCGATAACGCCTACAATGAGCAGTTCTTC
>many|TRBV28|-|TRBJ1-1
CASSHYRDTEAFF
TGTGCCAGCAGCCACTACCGGGACACTGAAGCTTTCTTT
>many|TRBV3-1|TRBD1|TRBJ1-5
CASSQGQGDQPQHF
TGTGCCAGCAGCCAAGGACAGGGGGATCAGCCCCAGCATTTT
>many|TRBV7-2|-|TRBJ1-5
CASSLQLNSNQPQHF
TGTGCCAGCAGCTTACAGCTAAATAGCAATCAGCCCCAGCATTTT
>-|TRBV9|-|TRBJ1-6
CASSPNTGFGSPLHF
TGTGCCAGCAGCCCCAACACAGGGTTCGGTTCACCCCTCCACTTT
>-|TRBV20-1|TRBD1|TRBJ2-5
CSANRDRVGKTQYF
TGCAGTGCCAACCGGGACAGGGTCGGAAAGACCCAGTACTTC
>-|TRBV10-3|-|TRBJ2-5
CAISEAQGGGQETQYF
TGTGCCATCAGTGAGGCGCAGGGGGGTGGCCAAGAGACCCAGTACTTC
>-|TRBV7-2|-|TRBJ2-3
CASSPRSASAAGDTQYF
TGTGCCAGCAGCCCTAGGTCGGCTAGCGCGGCCGGGGATACGCAGTATTTT
>-|TRBV7-2|-|TRBJ2-2
CASSLRKNTGELFF
TGTGCCAGCAGCTTAAGGAAGAACACCGGGGAGCTGTTTTTT
>few|TRBV4-1|-|TRBJ1-2
CASSQEEALNYGYTF
TGCGCCAGCAGCCAAGAGGAAGCGCTAAACTATGGCTACACCTTC